Following are 24 T cell receptor beta chains from one sample sequenced in a study of blood T cells in healthy people across ages. It was with a sample-barcoded 5' primer and a J-beta primer mix that a second PCR of roughly 6 to 11 cycles was run. Each CDR3 protein is one row after TCRdb ran MiXCR on the 5' RACE reads. This sample carries roughly 800,000 distinct CDR3 sequences, 55% to 70% of them seen once, and the ten largest clones take roughly 22%. Input material: blood. Receptors originate from a man under 40 in good health.

The chain joins TRBV20-1 to TRBJ2-7; 10 nucleotides match TRBD1. This CDR3 spans 13 amino acids. Looked up from germline, CDR1 is DFQATT and CDR2 is SNEGSKA (reference sequence). V dropped 6 bases and J dropped 1; count of bases not matched to a gene: 3. The CDR3 loop reads CSAGTGESYEQYF. CDR3 nucleotide sequence: TGCAGTGCCGGGACAGGGGAATCCTACGAGCAGTACTTC.

The V call is TRBV5-5, the J call TRBJ2-7; a weak D match, TRBD2 (5 bases). Per the germline V gene, CDR1 is SGHKS and CDR2 is YYEKEE (reference sequence). The CDR3 is 14 amino acids. V was pared by 4 bases and J by 3 bases, with 14 bases between. CDR3 residues: CASSGESSRYEQYF. The CDR3 nucleotides read TGTGCCAGCAGCGGGGAGAGTAGCCGCTACGAGCAGTACTTC.

V and J are TRBV28 and TRBJ2-1; 7 positions agree with TRBD1. The J call is in doubt because the DNA end fits TRBJ2-7 better. The CDR3 covers 15 residues. Germline V gene lookup returns CDR1 MDHEN and CDR2 SYDVKM. DNA for the CDR3: TGTGCCAGCAGTTCCGACAGGGTAGGTCAGGACGAGCAGTACTTC. Translated, it gives CASSSDRVGQDEQYF.

This clonotype appeared a few times. The DNA of the CDR3 is TGTGCCAGCAGCTTAGTCAGGGCCGATACGCAGTATTTT. It codes for CASSLVRADTQYF. The V call is TRBV7-8, the J call TRBJ2-3; a possible D gene is TRBD1 (5 bases). Per the germline V gene, CDR1 is SGHVS and CDR2 is FQNEAQ. The CDR3 covers 13 residues. Trimming removed 1 base at V and 6 bases at J, with 8 bases between.

The chain carries TRBV20-1 and TRBJ2-7; D unresolved. V lost 5 bases and J lost 3, with 8 bases in between. Germline V lookup: CDR1 DFQATT, CDR2 SNEGSKA (reference sequence). There are 11 residues in the CDR3. For the CDR3, the DNA is TGCAGTGCTGCTGATATCTACGAGCAGTACTTC. Translating gives CSAADIYEQYF.

Points on this clonotype: The junction and the germline gene differ at one end; a read error may be behind it. The V and J genes are TRBV4-2 and TRBJ2-7; 14 bases are a match to TRBD2. The CDR3 totals 17 residues. Germline values: CDR1 LGHNA, CDR2 YNFKEQ. The CDR3 bases are TGTGCCAGCAGCCCTACCGGGACTAGCGGGAGCTCCTACGGGCAGTACTTC. Translating gives CASSPTGTSGSSYGQYF.

This clonotype was detected only a few times. The chain is built from TRBV4-3 and TRBJ2-7; no reliable D call. From germline, CDR1 is LGHNA and CDR2 YSLEER. CDR3 length: 15 residues. V was trimmed by 1 base and J by 0 bases, leaving 10 bases between them. The CDR3 DNA reads TGCGCCAGCAGCCAAGGTCCGGCAGCCTCCTACGAGCAGTACTTC. This translates into CASSQGPAASYEQYF.

Concerning this clonotype: This may stem from a read error, because a much larger clone lies one nucleotide away. The V and J genes are TRBV12-5 and TRBJ2-4; D could derive from TRBD1 or TRBD2 (5 bases each). Judging by the DNA end, TRBJ2-5 fits better; the J call may be wrong. Germline values: CDR1 LGHNT, CDR2 FRNRAP. This CDR3 is built from 16 residues. The CDR3 sequence is CASGWDRPEVRETQYF. CDR3 in DNA: TGTGCTAGTGGTTGGGACCGACCTGAGGTCCGAGAGACCCAGTACTTC.

Many counts were recorded for this clonotype. This rearrangement joins TRBV29-1 to TRBJ2-7; 11 nucleotides agree with TRBD1. Germline lookup yields CDR1 SQVTM and CDR2 ANQGSEA. The CDR3 consists of 14 residues. After removal of 5 bases from V and 2 bases from J, the junction contained 5 bases not matched to a gene. The DNA for the CDR3 is TGCAGCGTTAAGGACAGGGGGCGCACCTACGAGCAGTACTTC. Its protein product is CSVKDRGRTYEQYF.

The chain uses TRBV20-1 and TRBJ2-3; a possible D gene is TRBD1 (5 bases). The CDR3 is 14 residues long. V was cut by 4 bases and J by 0 bases, with 11 bases left in between. Germline V lookup: CDR1 DFQATT, CDR2 SNEGSKA (reference sequence). The CDR3 sequence is CSAIDSTSTDTQYF. The CDR3 DNA follows: TGCAGTGCTATTGACAGTACTAGCACAGATACGCAGTATTTT.

This clonotype was detected only a few times. The V call is TRBV7-2, the J call TRBJ2-4; maybe TRBD1 (6 bases). The better agreement between TRBJ2-7 and the DNA end casts doubt on the J call. CDR3 length: 14 residues. Germline CDR1 SGHTA, CDR2 FQGNSA. The CDR3 loop reads CASSYTPWTVEQYF. The CDR3 DNA sequence: TGTGCCAGCAGCTACACCCCTTGGACAGTCGAGCAGTACTTC.

The chain links TRBV3-1 to TRBJ1-6; D is perhaps TRBD1 (5 bases). V was shortened by 3 bases and J by 8 bases, with 14 bases between the two germline ends. The CDR3 runs 15 residues. Germline values: CDR1 LGHDT, CDR2 YNNKEL (reference sequence). CDR3 sequence: CASSQVWQGDSPLHF. The CDR3 nucleotides are TGTGCCAGCAGCCAGGTCTGGCAGGGTGATTCACCCCTCCACTTT.

This clonotype was observed a few times. V gene TRBV20-1 combines with J gene TRBJ2-4; 7 bases are a match to TRBD1. The last part of the DNA fits TRBJ2-7 better; the J call may be wrong. This CDR3 has 14 amino acids. In germline, CDR1 is DFQATT, CDR2 SNEGSKA (reference sequence). CDR3 sequence: CSAWETGHPYEQYF. CDR3 nucleotide sequence: TGCAGTGCCTGGGAGACAGGGCATCCCTACGAGCAGTACTTC.

This clonotype was counted a few times. This chain uses TRBV7-9 with TRBJ2-4; D gene unclear. Germline CDR1 is SEHNR and CDR2 is FQNEAQ (reference sequence). V was pared by 1 base and J by 7 bases, with 11 bases between. The CDR3 loop spans 14 amino acids. The CDR3 DNA reads TGTGCCAGCAGCTTAGGATCTATAGGGAACATTCAGTACTTC. Encoded protein: CASSLGSIGNIQYF.

The rearrangement joins TRBV3-1 to TRBJ1-1; D ambiguous. Looked up from germline, CDR1 is LGHDT and CDR2 is YNNKEL (reference sequence). V lost 2 bases and J lost 3, with 10 bases in between. The CDR3 covers 14 residues. The CDR3 region has the DNA TGTGCCAGCAGCCAAATGGCGCGGGACACTGAAGCTTTCTTT. It is translated as CASSQMARDTEAFF.

This chain links TRBV9 with TRBJ2-1, with 9 bases identical to TRBD2. This CDR3 is built from 17 residues. The V and J ends lost 4 bases and 8 bases, in that order; junction bases with no gene match: 16. The germline CDR1 and CDR2 sequences are SGDLS and YYNGEE. CDR3 protein: CASSYRRSGTSSHEQFF. The CDR3 nucleotides are TGTGCCAGCAGCTACCGCCGTTCCGGGACTAGCTCCCATGAGCAGTTCTTC.

The J gene is TRBJ2-3, the V gene TRBV7-2, with D possibly matching TRBD2 (6 bases). V lost 5 bases and J lost 6, with 15 bases in between. This CDR3 spans 14 amino acids. Germline V gene lookup returns CDR1 SGHTA and CDR2 FQGNSA. The CDR3 is CASSTGPRGDTQYF. In DNA form, the CDR3 reads TGTGCCAGCAGCACGGGACCTCGGGGGGATACGCAGTATTTT.

This chain connects TRBV29-1 to TRBJ2-5, with D uncertain. The CDR3 is made up of 10 amino acids. Deletions cut 6 bases from V and 6 bases from J, with 8 bases between. Germline lookup yields CDR1 SQVTM and CDR2 ANQGSEA. The CDR3 nucleotides read TGCAGCGTCGTGGGGAAGACCCAGTACTTC. As protein: CSVVGKTQYF.

The chain has TRBV5-1 and TRBJ2-5; no reliable D call. Trimming took 0 bases from V and 6 from J, leaving 12 bases between them. CDR1 and CDR2 from the germline V gene are SGHRS and YFSETQ. CDR3 length equals 14 residues. CDR3 coding DNA: TGCGCCAGCAGCTTGGCAACAGCTCTGAAGACCCAGTACTTC. It is translated as CASSLATALKTQYF.

This clonotype showed up just a few times. V gene TRBV6-5 combines with J gene TRBJ1-2, with 8 bases lining up with TRBD1. The CDR3 loop spans 12 amino acids. Germline V gives CDR1 MNHEY, CDR2 SVGAGI. Losses at the gene ends were 6 bases for V and 5 bases for J; bases not matched to a gene: 2. CDR3 sequence (DNA): TGTGCCAGCAGACAGGGGGAGTATGGCTACACCTTC. It translates to CASRQGEYGYTF.

The V call is TRBV2, the J call TRBJ2-2; unclear D gene. The CDR3 loop spans 15 amino acids. Trimming pared 3 bases from V and 1 base from J, leaving 9 bases between. From germline, CDR1 is SNHLY and CDR2 FYNNEI. The CDR3 nucleotides are TGTGCCAGCAGTGACGTTGGATGGAACACCGGGGAGCTGTTTTTT. Translation gives CASSDVGWNTGELFF.

The V and J genes are TRBV29-1 and TRBJ2-5; 10 bases agree with TRBD2. The V and J ends lost 7 bases and 0 bases, in that order; junction bases with no gene match: 8. Germline V gives CDR1 SQVTM, CDR2 ANQGSEA. CDR3 size: 15 residues. CDR3 amino acids: CSGTTSGDYQETQYF. CDR3 DNA sequence: TGCAGCGGGACAACTAGCGGGGATTACCAAGAGACCCAGTACTTC.

This clonotype has only a few counts. The chain joins TRBV7-9 to TRBJ2-7; unclear D gene. The CDR3 has 11 residues. Germline-derived CDR1 and CDR2 are SEHNR and FQNEAQ (reference sequence). Trimming took off 5 bases at V and 6 bases at J, with 8 bases between the two ends. As DNA, the CDR3 is TGTGCCAGCAGCCTCAATACCGAGCAGTACTTC. This gives the protein CASSLNTEQYF.

The chain links TRBV12-3 or TRBV12-4 to TRBJ1-6; the D gene is possibly TRBD1 (5 bases). The CDR3 sequence is 14 residues long. Trimming took 5 bases from V and 8 from J, leaving 13 bases between them. The CDR3, as DNA: TGTGCCAGCAGTACCCGCGGGGGGTATTCACCCCTCCACTTT. Its translation is CASSTRGGYSPLHF.